The next 19 T cell receptor beta chains were all read from a single sample in a study of T cell clonotyping in hematopoietic cell transplantation. The protocol was immunoSEQ multiplex PCR, while the TCRdb copy is restricted to in-frame clones and leaves out a portion. The table has around 10,000 clones, 80% to 95% seen once; the top ten hold 10% to 15%. This sample's time point: recipient sample about 28 days before transplant, after cytoreduction. The sample here was peripheral blood mononuclear cells, taken before stem cell transplant. The receptors come from a woman between 35 and 50 years old with acute myeloid leukemia. Some clones in this sample may be carry-over from other donors' samples.

The chain combines TRBV4-1 with TRBJ1-2; D ambiguous. In germline, CDR1 is MGHRA, CDR2 YSYEKL. The CDR3 totals 11 residues. The V gene lost 0 bases and the J gene lost 9 bases, with 5 bases spanning the gap. This CDR3 is CASSQDLSYTF. CDR3 DNA: TGCGCCAGCAGCCAAGATCTTAGCTACACCTTC.

J is TRBJ2-1 and V is TRBV7-9, with TRBD2 matching 12 bases. Germline V gives CDR1 SEHNR, CDR2 FQNEAQ (reference sequence). The CDR3 contains 18 residues. V trimming: 1 base; J trimming: 3 bases; junction bases outside the gene matches: 7. Written as DNA, the CDR3 is TGTGCCAGCAGCTTAGAACTAGCGGGGGGCCTCATCTACAATGAGCAGTTCTTC. Amino acid sequence: CASSLELAGGLIYNEQFF. Full variable domain (outside the CDR3, taken from reference TRBV7-9 and TRBJ2-1): DTGVSQNPRHKITKRGQNVTFRCDPISEHNRLYWYRQTLGQGPEFLTYFQNEAQLEKSRLLSDRFSAERPKGSFSTLEIQRTEQGDSAMYLCASSLELAGGLIYNEQFFGPGTRLTVL.

This clone was recorded once. This sequence joins TRBV4-3 and TRBJ2-2; 16 positions agree with TRBD2. Germline values: CDR1 LGHNA, CDR2 YSLEER. V dropped 4 bases and J dropped 6; count of bases not matched to a gene: 8. The CDR3 runs to 18 residues. The CDR3 sequence is CASSPQGLAGGGPGELFF. In DNA, the CDR3 is TGCGCCAGCAGCCCTCAGGGACTAGCGGGAGGGGGTCCCGGGGAGCTGTTTTTT.

The chain has TRBV10-3 and TRBJ2-7; 7 positions agree with TRBD2. This CDR3 region has 14 residues. The germline V gene has CDR1 ENHRY and CDR2 SYGVKD. The trim removed 4 bases at V and 7 bases at J, leaving 10 bases unmatched. The CDR3 sequence: CAISGAGGRVEQYF. The CDR3 DNA follows: TGTGCCATCAGTGGCGCAGGCGGGAGAGTTGAGCAGTACTTC.

This chain uses TRBV7-9 with TRBJ1-1; unclear D gene. V was clipped by 4 bases and J by 10 bases, with 13 bases between them. Germline V gives CDR1 SEHNR, CDR2 FQNEAQ (reference sequence). CDR3 size: 12 residues. The CDR3: CASSSGLGRAFF. Here the CDR3 DNA reads TGTGCCAGCAGCTCTGGACTGGGGAGAGCTTTCTTT.

The chain uses TRBV19 and TRBJ1-2, with D possibly matching TRBD1 (5 bases). The CDR3 runs to 12 residues. Germline loops: CDR1 LNHDA, CDR2 SQIVND (reference sequence). V lost 5 bases and J 7 bases, leaving 11 bases between the germline ends. The CDR3 nucleotides are TGTGCCAGTAGTGTGCAGGGATCTGGCTACACCTTC. As protein: CASSVQGSGYTF.

CDR3 nucleotides: TGTGCCAGCAGCTTAGCGTTGGGACAACAAGCCTACGAGCAGTACTTC. It is translated as CASSLALGQQAYEQYF. The J gene is TRBJ2-7, the V gene TRBV7-9; D is perhaps TRBD1 (6 bases). The CDR3 runs to 16 residues. V was cut by 0 bases and J by 2 bases, with 14 bases left in between. In germline, CDR1 is SEHNR, CDR2 FQNEAQ (reference sequence).

This clone was seen more than once but under ten times. The chain is built from TRBV2 and TRBJ1-1; D unresolved. V dropped 7 bases and J dropped 8 bases, with 20 bases sitting between them. CDR3 length: 14 amino acids. CDR1 and CDR2 from the germline V gene are SNHLY and FYNNEI. The CDR3 DNA is TGTGCCAGCATGGGAAATCGGGCAGCCCAGGAAGCTTTCTTT. It translates to CASMGNRAAQEAFF.

This clone was found once. J is TRBJ1-1 and V is TRBV5-4, with TRBD1 matching 9 bases. From germline, CDR1 is SGHNT and CDR2 YYREEE (reference sequence). This CDR3 contains 15 residues. V lost 0 bases and J lost 3; bases outside the gene matches: 3. As DNA, the CDR3 is TGTGCCAGCAGCTTGGGTGACAGGGGGGACACTGAAGCTTTCTTT. Translation gives CASSLGDRGDTEAFF.

The rearrangement uses TRBV10-3 and TRBJ2-5, with a weak D call TRBD2 (6 bases). This CDR3 is built from 15 residues. V was cut by 0 bases and J by 4 bases, with 12 bases left in between. Germline V gene lookup returns CDR1 ENHRY and CDR2 SYGVKD. The CDR3 loop reads CAISESGGIGETQYF. The CDR3 region has the DNA TGTGCCATCAGTGAGTCGGGGGGTATCGGAGAGACCCAGTACTTC.

The V call is TRBV7-2, the J call TRBJ2-1, with TRBD2 identical over 9 bases. This CDR3 region has 14 residues. Germline CDR1 and CDR2: SGHTA and FQGNSA. Trimming at V came to 4 bases and at J to 6 bases, leaving 4 bases not matched to a gene. In DNA, the CDR3 is TGTGCCAGCAGCTCCTTTAGCGGGAGCAATGAGCAGTTCTTC. Amino acids: CASSSFSGSNEQFF.

This clone was picked up one time. The J gene is TRBJ1-3, the V gene TRBV30, with D possibly matching TRBD1 (5 bases). CDR1 and CDR2 from the germline V gene are GTSNPN and SVGIG (reference sequence). V was clipped by 0 bases and J by 4 bases, with 16 bases between them. This CDR3 spans 16 amino acids. CDR3 sequence (DNA): TGTGCCTGGAGTGTACACAAGGCAGGGAAAGGAAACACCATATATTTT. Translated: CAWSVHKAGKGNTIYF.

CDR3 protein: CASSSDRGDTQYF. The CDR3 DNA is TGTGCCAGCAGCTCTGACAGGGGAGATACGCAGTATTTT. The chain is built from TRBV5-4 and TRBJ2-3; 8 bases fit TRBD1. The CDR3 contains 13 residues. Germline CDR1 reads SGHNT; CDR2 reads YYREEE (reference sequence). The V gene end was trimmed by 3 bases and the J gene end by 5 bases; junction bases not matched to a gene: 2. Full variable domain (missing parts from reference TRBV5-4 and TRBJ2-3): ETGVTQSPTHLIKTRGQQVTLRCSSQSGHNTVSWYQQALGQGPQFIFQYYREEENGRGNFPPRFSGLQFPNYSSELNVNALELDDSALYLCASSSDRGDTQYFGPGTRLTVL.

This sequence joins TRBV5-1 and TRBJ2-5, with D tentatively TRBD2 (6 bases). There are 15 residues in the CDR3. V dropped 1 base and J dropped 3 bases, with 13 bases sitting between them. Germline V gives CDR1 SGHRS, CDR2 YFSETQ. The CDR3 here is CASSLSGGVEETQYF. In DNA, the CDR3 is TGCGCCAGCAGCTTGTCTGGAGGGGTTGAAGAGACCCAGTACTTC.

The CDR3 spells CASRGLSPYNEQFF. The CDR3 DNA sequence: TGTGCCAGCAGGGGCTTATCCCCCTACAATGAGCAGTTCTTC. The gene calls are TRBV25-1 and TRBJ2-1; D not resolved. Trimming stripped 6 bases from V and 2 bases from J, with 11 bases between. The CDR3 totals 14 residues. Germline assignment: CDR1 MGHDK and CDR2 SYGVNS.

This chain links TRBV7-8 with TRBJ2-2; D perhaps matches TRBD1 (6 bases). This CDR3 is 15 amino acids long. Per germline, CDR1 SGHVS and CDR2 FQNEAQ. The V gene lost 1 base and the J gene lost 5 bases, with 11 bases spanning the gap. The CDR3 reads CASSLGNQGTGELFF. The DNA for the CDR3 is TGTGCCAGCAGCTTAGGCAACCAGGGGACCGGGGAGCTGTTTTTT.

This chain links TRBV23-1 with TRBJ1-4; D call uncertain. TRBV23-1 is labeled an ORF, and its function is uncertain. CDR3 length equals 18 residues. V gave up 4 bases and J gave up 4 bases, with 22 bases separating them. The CDR3 loop is CASSLPGPSGVGNEKLFF. DNA of the CDR3: TGCGCCAGCAGTCTCCCCGGCCCCTCTGGGGTTGGTAATGAAAAACTGTTTTTT.

The chain couples TRBV6-6 to TRBJ2-3; 8 bases fit TRBD2. CDR1 and CDR2 from the germline V gene are MNHNY and SVGAGI (reference sequence). The CDR3 sequence is 14 residues long. The trim removed 6 bases at V and 6 bases at J, leaving 8 bases unmatched. Written as DNA, the CDR3 is TGTGCCAGCAGGCCAGCGGGAGTGCCCGATACGCAGTATTTT. Translating it yields CASRPAGVPDTQYF.

The V call is TRBV7-9, the J call TRBJ2-4, with D possibly TRBD1 on 5 matching bases. Deletions cut 0 bases from V and 0 bases from J, with 9 bases between. The CDR3 spans 16 residues. Germline lookup yields CDR1 SEHNR and CDR2 FQNEAQ (reference sequence). For the CDR3, the DNA is TGTGCCAGCAGCTTAGCAGGGGTCGGAGCCAAAAACATTCAGTACTTC. It is translated as CASSLAGVGAKNIQYF.